This paragraph covers one T cell receptor (beta chain) sequence. Losses at the gene ends were 5 bases for V and 0 bases for J; bases not matched to a gene: 7. From germline, CDR1 is SGHVS and CDR2 FQNEAQ. This CDR3 is built from 18 residues. This sample was included in a study of shared clonotypes between healthy human individuals. Generated by immunoSEQ multiplex PCR, the TCRdb table keeps only in-frame clones and is missing some. The data show hundreds of thousands of clones, roughly 80% seen once. Sequencing was performed on PBMCs. The receptor was isolated from a woman in her thirties or forties in good health. Some clones in this sample may be carry-over from other donors' samples. The gene calls are TRBV7-8 and TRBJ2-4; 13 bases are a match to TRBD2. DNA of the CDR3: TGTGCCAGCAGCCGGGGACTAGCGGGGATCCGAGCCAAAAACATTCAGTACTTC. Its protein product is CASSRGLAGIRAKNIQYF. Looking up the rest from reference TRBV7-8 and TRBJ2-4 gives the full variable domain: GAGVSQSPRYKVAKRGQDVALRCDPISGHVSLFWYQQALGQGPEFLTYFQNEAQLDKSGLPSDRFFAERPEGSVSTLKIQRTQQEDSAVYLCASSRGLAGIRAKNIQYFGAGTRLSVL.